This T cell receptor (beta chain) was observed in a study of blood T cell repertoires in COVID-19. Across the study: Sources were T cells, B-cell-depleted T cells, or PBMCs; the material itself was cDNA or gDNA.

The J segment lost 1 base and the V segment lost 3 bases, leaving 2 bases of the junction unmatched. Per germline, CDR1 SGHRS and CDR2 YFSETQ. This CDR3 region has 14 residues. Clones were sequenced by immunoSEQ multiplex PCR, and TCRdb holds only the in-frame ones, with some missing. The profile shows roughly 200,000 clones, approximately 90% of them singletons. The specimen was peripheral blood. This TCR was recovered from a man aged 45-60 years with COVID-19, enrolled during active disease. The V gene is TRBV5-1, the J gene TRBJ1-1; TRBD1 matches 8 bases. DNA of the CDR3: TGCGCCAGCAGCTACACAGGGGGGAACACTGAAGCTTTCTTT. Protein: CASSYTGGNTEAFF.